This T cell receptor (beta chain) comes out of a study of PD-1 blockade in classical Hodgkin lymphoma (dated by TCRdb to 2018 to 2021). Turning to the overall study: Nivolumab dosing was 3 mg/kg intravenously every 2 weeks, continuing until either disease progression or unacceptable toxicity. To define a peripheral blood immune signature of response to PD-1 blockade in classical Hodgkin lymphoma, the study combined TCR beta sequencing with CyTOF.

What the time point label conveys for this sample: cycle 2 day 1 (C2D1) of nivolumab. Every trial patient had relapsed following autologous stem cell transplantation, and prior brentuximab vedotin exposure was what differed among cohorts A, B and C. The trial cohort was composed of approximately 60 patients with relapsed/refractory classical Hodgkin lymphoma, for whom complete response, partial response or progressive disease was recorded as best overall response. In the multi-cohort phase II CheckMate 205 trial, trial patients received single-agent nivolumab. An independent review committee assessed best overall response by applying the 2007 International Working Group response criteria. Trial PBMCs were collected just before the start of nivolumab (C1D1) and during therapy at cycle 2 day 1 and cycle 4 day 1. Peripheral blood was collected in 8 mL Vacutainer Cell Preparation Tubes, from which PBMCs were isolated by centrifugation and then cryopreserved.

Worth noting for this clone: The antigen this receptor binds is unknown. Base-call qualities are not available, and no considerably larger clone is one nucleotide away.

What the research found in general, with its limitations: Diversity was lower in patients who began nivolumab less than 1 year after ASCT, so these patients were left out of later analyses to avoid confounding by immune reconstitution. Trial patients achieving complete response had baseline diversity similar to newly diagnosed patients, whereas partial responders and progressors had significantly lower diversity. Baseline TCR diversity was reported to be lower in newly diagnosed patients than in healthy donors and to be lower still in relapsed/refractory patients. The study covered only a single clinical trial cohort, and the causes of the repertoire differences, possibly disease activity or prior therapy, were still not defined. CD4+ but not CD8+ TCR diversity rose significantly by C4D1 (p=0.0027 vs p=0.16), most apparent in complete responders (p=0.02).

The Qiagen DNeasy kit was used to extract genomic DNA both from unsorted PBMCs and from the negatively selected CD4+ and CD8+ fractions. Using primers that anneal to V and J segments, immunoSEQ multiplex PCR amplified the TCR beta CDR3 regions. A synthetic immune receptor repertoire was used to minimize amplification bias, and any residual bias was removed computationally once sequencing was done. Turning to the authors' computational methods: Custom Python scripts were used to quantify repertoire diversity as the Shannon entropy index. The unsorted, CD4+ and CD8+ repertoires were each analyzed separately, with the exception of combined analyses, where CD4+ and CD8+ sequences were merged in silico. Clonal expansion was defined as a frequency increase of at least 2-fold after treatment compared with C1D1, and clones undetected at baseline were assigned a pseudocount of 0.5. Singleton clones were defined as clones with 0 or 1 copy at C1D1, and non-singleton clones were defined as clones with 2 or more copies. Clones expanded in unsorted samples were annotated as CD4+, CD8+ or unknown by matching protein sequences in sorted samples from the same patient. Wilcoxon tests on paired samples were used to test diversity changes from C1D1 to C4D1. Not all clones reach the TCRdb copy of this immuneACCESS table, which keeps in-frame sequences only. Checked studies attribute under half of the gap to unresolved V genes and leave the rest unexplained. Clone size and V and J calls were adopted from that table, with D and trimming inferred from the DNA. The sample has about 30,000 clones on record, 60% to 85% of them singletons. More than 3% of the sample is in the top ten clones.

Sequenced here: peripheral blood mononuclear cells (PBMCs), sampled before the second cycle of nivolumab. The receptor was isolated from a human donor with classical Hodgkin lymphoma.

The encoded CDR3 is CAISDSDRAFPAFF. At the DNA level, the sequence is TGTGCCATCAGTGATTCGGACAGGGCCTTCCCAGCTTTCTTT. This chain joins TRBV10-3 to TRBJ1-1; TRBD1 aligns with 8 central bases. V is pruned by 3 bases and J by 10 bases, leaving 10 bases of the junction without a gene match. Including the terminal cysteine and phenylalanine, the CDR3 comprises 14 residues. Just CDR3 DNA is preserved here, 42 bases in frame from base 1. The germline V gene provides CDR1 ENHRY and CDR2 SYGVKD.